The sequence of this T cell receptor beta chain was determined in a study of metastatic and nonmetastatic thyroid tumors. Study context: The study looked at repertoires side by side in blood and in tumor or nodule tissue from malignant and benign thyroid patients.

Until they underwent thyroid surgery, no patient had received any treatment. In the authors' methods: The study took CDR3 differences across clinicopathological groups and made a distant-metastasis classifier for papillary thyroid cancer from them. TCRdb re-clonotyped the PCR reads via MiXCR. TCRdb's processing, not the study's, gives the V and J calls here. The sample shows 20,000 or so clones, approximately 22% of them seen only once. Only a few counts were recorded for this clone. The sequence was collected from a female donor with papillary thyroid cancer or a benign thyroid nodule (not recorded which). Some clones in this sample may be carry-over from other donors' samples. Sequences were obtained from adjacent normal tissue.

CDR3 nucleotide sequence: TGTGCCAGCATCTCTAATACGGCAGGGGAAGCTTTCTTT. Encoded protein: CASISNTAGEAFF. The V and J genes are TRBV28 and TRBJ1-1, with D possibly matching TRBD1 (5 bases). CDR3 size: 13 residues. Germline V gene data show CDR1 as MDHEN and CDR2 as SYDVKM. V dropped 7 bases and J dropped 8 bases, with 17 bases sitting between them.